These 29 T cell receptor beta chains came from one sample sequenced in a study of control samples from healthy donors and cancer patients. Generated by immunoSEQ multiplex PCR, the TCRdb table keeps only in-frame clones and is missing some. Among about 110,000 clones listed, 83% were seen once. Source material: blood. Every receptor here comes from a woman in her forties or fifties in good health.

The CDR3 loop reads CATSDPSTGGDQPQHF. The CDR3 nucleotides are TGTGCCACCAGTGACCCGTCGACAGGTGGGGATCAGCCCCAGCATTTT. V and J are TRBV24-1 and TRBJ1-5, with D possibly matching TRBD1 (6 bases). The CDR3 spans 16 residues. The V end was cut by 4 bases, the J end by 5 bases, with 17 bases between. CDR1 KGHDR and CDR2 SFDVKD come from the germline V gene.

V usage is TRBV10-3 and J usage is TRBJ2-2; 11 bases fit TRBD2. CDR1 and CDR2 (germline): ENHRY, SYGVKD. The V segment lost 3 bases and the J segment 6 bases; nucleotides outside the gene matches: 9. The CDR3 sequence is 17 residues long. The CDR3 DNA follows: TGTGCCATCAGTGAACGACTAGCGGGGAAAGCGGCCGGGGAGCTGTTTTTT. Protein product: CAISERLAGKAAGELFF.

The genes are TRBV9 and TRBJ2-2; D perhaps matches TRBD1 (6 bases). CDR3 length equals 16 residues. In germline, CDR1 is SGDLS, CDR2 YYNGEE. The V and J ends lost 0 bases and 6 bases respectively, with 15 bases between them. CDR3 coding DNA: TGTGCCAGCAGCGTAGGGGTCAGGGGCAGCGCCGGGGAGCTGTTTTTT. Amino acids: CASSVGVRGSAGELFF.

As for this clone: The junction departs from germline at one end; a sequencing error may be responsible. This sequence joins TRBV4-1 and TRBJ2-6; D gene uncertain. Germline lookup yields CDR1 MGHRA and CDR2 YSYEKL. The CDR3 is 15 amino acids. The CDR3 nucleotides are TGCGCCAGCAGCCGGGGTTTAAGTGGGGTCAACGTCCTGACTTTC. Its protein product is CASSRGLSGVNVLTF.

The chain is built from TRBV19 and TRBJ2-3; tentative D call: TRBD2 (5 bases). The CDR3 is 15 amino acids. The V gene lost 3 bases and the J gene lost 4 bases, with 14 bases spanning the gap. CDR1 LNHDA and CDR2 SQIVND come from the germline V gene (reference sequence). Written as DNA, the CDR3 is TGTGCCAGTAGTATGGGTAGCGCGAGGGCAGATACGCAGTATTTT. Residues: CASSMGSARADTQYF. The whole variable domain, filled in from reference TRBV19 and TRBJ2-3, reads DGGITQSPKYLFRKEGQNVTLSCEQNLNHDAMYWYRQDPGQGLRLIYYSQIVNDFQKGDIAEGYSVSREKKESFPLTVTSAQKNPTAFYLCASSMGSARADTQYFGPGTRLTVL.

V is TRBV5-6 and J is TRBJ1-2; 10 positions agree with TRBD1. Germline CDR1 SGHDT, CDR2 YYEEEE. J was trimmed by 7 bases and V by 4 bases; bases with no gene match: 7. This CDR3 has 14 residues. The CDR3 reads CASSQDRGRIGYTF. CDR3 DNA sequence: TGTGCCAGCAGCCAAGACAGGGGGCGGATTGGCTACACCTTC. Complete variable domain (other parts from reference TRBV5-6 and TRBJ1-2): DAGVTQSPTHLIKTRGQQVTLRCSPKSGHDTVSWYQQALGQGPQFIFQYYEEEERQRGNFPDRFSGHQFPNYSSELNVNALLLGDSALYLCASSQDRGRIGYTFGSGTRLTVV.

The chain couples TRBV14 to TRBJ2-1; 9 nucleotides match TRBD1. The J segment lost 9 bases and the V segment lost 0 bases, leaving 12 bases of the junction unmatched. The CDR3 spans 17 residues. CDR1 and CDR2 from the germline V gene are SGHDN and FVKESK. CDR3 DNA sequence: TGTGCCAGCAGCCAAGATTCGATACAGGGGGCGCAAGGTGAGCAGTTCTTC. It translates to CASSQDSIQGAQGEQFF. The full variable domain, rest sourced from reference TRBV14 and TRBJ2-1, is EAGVTQFPSHSVIEKGQTVTLRCDPISGHDNLYWYRRVMGKEIKFLLHFVKESKQDESGMPNNRFLAERTGGTYSTLKVQPAELEDSGVYFCASSQDSIQGAQGEQFFGPGTRLTVL.

The J gene is TRBJ2-3, the V gene TRBV15; 12 bases agree with TRBD2. With V trimmed by 2 bases and J by 1 base, 7 bases remained unmatched. CDR3 size: 18 residues. Germline V gene lookup returns CDR1 LNHNV and CDR2 YYDKDF (reference sequence). This chain's CDR3 is CATSRTTSGSRGTDTQYF. CDR3 bases: TGTGCCACCAGCAGAACGACTAGCGGGAGTCGAGGCACAGATACGCAGTATTTT.

In DNA, the CDR3 is TGTGCCAGCATCCCTACTCGGCTAGCGGGACCAACGAACACCGGGGAGCTGTTTTTT. Translating gives CASIPTRLAGPTNTGELFF. V gene TRBV6-2 or TRBV6-3 combines with J gene TRBJ2-2; 9 bases are shared with TRBD2. V dropped 7 bases and J dropped 0; count of bases not matched to a gene: 15. CDR3 length: 19 amino acids. The germline CDR1 and CDR2 sequences are MNHEY and SVGEGT.

The chain couples TRBV24-1 to TRBJ1-4, with 7 bases lining up with TRBD1. The CDR3 sequence is 15 residues long. Germline CDR1 KGHDR, CDR2 SFDVKD. With V trimmed by 3 bases and J by 10 bases, 10 bases remained unmatched. CDR3 protein: CATSDPSRDSGKLFF. CDR3 bases: TGTGCCACCAGTGATCCATCACGGGACAGCGGAAAACTGTTTTTT.

This chain connects TRBV7-8 to TRBJ2-2; 8 nucleotides line up with TRBD2. This CDR3 region has 16 residues. Germline assignment: CDR1 SGHVS and CDR2 FQNEAQ. The V and J ends lost 2 bases and 8 bases, in that order; junction bases with no gene match: 10. CDR3 sequence reads: CASSLWKRGTRGELFF. CDR3 nucleotides: TGTGCCAGCAGCTTATGGAAGCGGGGGACCAGGGGGGAGCTGTTTTTT.

Regarding this clone: Other nucleotide sequences from this sample produce the same CDR3. The rearrangement links TRBV5-1 to TRBJ2-7; 10 nucleotides align to TRBD2. The V gene's germline CDR1 is SGHRS and CDR2 YFSETQ. This CDR3 comprises 15 residues. Trimming took 1 base from V and 1 from J; bases not matched to a gene: 2. The CDR3 protein is CASSLTSGDSYEQYF. DNA of the CDR3: TGCGCCAGCAGCTTGACTAGCGGGGATTCCTACGAGCAGTACTTC.

The V and J genes are TRBV5-1 and TRBJ2-1; D is undetermined. Trimming removed 0 bases at V and 7 bases at J, with 8 bases between. This CDR3 has 13 amino acids. In germline, CDR1 is SGHRS, CDR2 YFSETQ. DNA for the CDR3: TGCGCCAGCAGCTTGGGCGAAGGGAATGAGCAGTTCTTC. Translating gives CASSLGEGNEQFF.

This clone has a handful of counts. V usage is TRBV4-3 and J usage is TRBJ1-2; possible D gene TRBD1, 5 bases. Germline V gene lookup returns CDR1 LGHNA and CDR2 YSLEER. V was pared by 2 bases and J by 4 bases, with 8 bases between. CDR3 length: 13 residues. The CDR3 region has the DNA TGCGCCAGCAGCCAAACAGGACTCTATGGCTACACCTTC. This sequence encodes CASSQTGLYGYTF.

V gene TRBV6-6 combines with J gene TRBJ1-3; no clear D. Trimming took 5 bases from V and 9 from J, leaving 11 bases between them. Germline V gene lookup returns CDR1 MNHNY and CDR2 SVGAGI (reference sequence). The CDR3 is 12 amino acids. CDR3 in amino acids: CASSPPEGTIYF. DNA of the CDR3: TGTGCCAGCAGTCCCCCAGAGGGCACCATATATTTT.

The chain combines TRBV19 with TRBJ1-4; perhaps TRBD1 as D (6 bases). The V end was cut by 0 bases, the J end by 7 bases, with 12 bases between. The CDR3 totals 15 residues. Germline CDR1 reads LNHDA; CDR2 reads SQIVND (reference sequence). In nucleotides, the CDR3 is TGTGCCAGTAGTATAGAGGGGGCGAGGTTTGAAAAACTGTTTTTT. Amino acid sequence: CASSIEGARFEKLFF.

This chain links TRBV14 with TRBJ1-5; D is unresolved. Trimming removed 4 bases from V and 3 bases from J, with 7 bases in between. CDR3 size: 13 residues. The V gene's germline CDR1 is SGHDN and CDR2 FVKESK. CDR3 bases: TGTGCCAGCAGCCTTGGGATCAATCAGCCCCAGCATTTT. Protein: CASSLGINQPQHF.

The chain couples TRBV10-3 to TRBJ1-4; D perhaps matches TRBD1 (5 bases). V was cut by 0 bases and J by 3 bases, with 8 bases left in between. Germline V gene data show CDR1 as ENHRY and CDR2 as SYGVKD. This CDR3 is 15 amino acids long. Here the CDR3 DNA reads TGTGCCATCAGTGAGTCGACAGACCCTAATGAAAAACTGTTTTTT. Translating gives CAISESTDPNEKLFF.

The chain recombines TRBV21-1 with TRBJ2-5; the table's D gene call, TRBD2, was not cross checked with the DNA. TRBV21-1 is labeled a pseudogene. This CDR3 has 15 residues. The CDR3 reads CASSKKGAAQETQYF. CDR3 in DNA: TGTGCCAGCAGCAAAAAAGGCGCGGCCCAAGAGACCCAGTACTTC.

V and J are TRBV7-2 and TRBJ2-7; unclear D gene. The CDR3 totals 16 residues. The V gene's germline CDR1 is SGHTA and CDR2 FQGNSA. V lost 2 bases and J lost 2, with 16 bases in between. This CDR3 reads CASSLTVRAGAYEQYF. Written as DNA, the CDR3 is TGTGCCAGCAGCTTAACGGTGCGAGCCGGAGCCTACGAGCAGTACTTC.

The J gene is TRBJ2-6, the V gene TRBV5-1, with D hard to call. The CDR3 contains 15 residues. In germline, CDR1 is SGHRS, CDR2 YFSETQ. The ends were cut back, 4 bases at V and 0 bases at J, with 8 bases in the middle. CDR3 sequence: CASSLSGSGANVLTF. The CDR3 DNA reads as TGCGCCAGCAGCCTTTCTGGCTCTGGGGCCAACGTCCTGACTTTC.

In its sample, this clone was seen once. The CDR3 region has the DNA TGTGCCAGCAGCCAAGCAAACACCGGAATGGGGGAGCAGTACTTC. Translation gives CASSQANTGMGEQYF. This sequence joins TRBV3-1 (or the pseudogene TRBV3-2) and TRBJ2-7, with D unresolved. CDR1 and CDR2 (germline): LGHDT, YNNKEL (reference sequence). CDR3 length: 15 amino acids. Trimming removed 1 base from V and 7 bases from J, with 17 bases in between.

The chain is built from TRBV28 and TRBJ1-1, with D possibly being TRBD1 (5 bases). Germline CDR1 MDHEN, CDR2 SYDVKM. The ends were cut back, 3 bases at V and 1 base at J, with 18 bases in the middle. This CDR3 contains 17 residues. The CDR3 DNA is TGTGCCAGCAGTTTCCCCGCGGAGGGCAGGGAGAACACTGAAGCTTTCTTT. Residues: CASSFPAEGRENTEAFF. Using reference TRBV28 and TRBJ1-1 for the parts outside the CDR3, the full variable domain is DVKVTQSSRYLVKRTGEKVFLECVQDMDHENMFWYRQDPGLGLRLIYFSYDVKMKEKGDIPEGYSVSREKKERFSLILESASTNQTSMYLCASSFPAEGRENTEAFFGQGTRLTVV.

This chain links TRBV7-3 with TRBJ2-6, with D tentatively TRBD2 (5 bases). The V gene lost 4 bases and the J gene lost 0 bases, with 10 bases spanning the gap. CDR1 and CDR2 from the germline V gene are SGHTA and FQGTGA. This CDR3 has 16 amino acids. The CDR3 reads CASSSPRGSGANVLTF. The CDR3 DNA sequence: TGTGCCAGCAGCTCCCCCCGGGGCTCTGGGGCCAACGTCCTGACTTTC.

This chain links TRBV6-1 with TRBJ1-6, with D uncertain. Germline V gene data show CDR1 as MNHNS and CDR2 as SASEGT. V gave up 2 bases and J gave up 7 bases, with 12 bases separating them. CDR3 size: 15 residues. The CDR3 is CASSESRLSNSPLHF. The CDR3 DNA is TGTGCCAGCAGTGAATCACGGCTTTCGAATTCACCCCTCCACTTT.

J is TRBJ2-7 and V is TRBV11-3; D ambiguous. Per germline, CDR1 SGHNT and CDR2 YENEEA. The CDR3 has 14 residues. V lost 3 bases to trimming and J lost 6 bases, with 15 bases between them. CDR3 bases: TGTGCCAGCAGCTTCCCCGGTTATAGTCTCGAGCAGTACTTC. This translates into CASSFPGYSLEQYF.

The V gene is TRBV6-1, the J gene TRBJ1-6; D uncertain. Germline loops: CDR1 MNHNS, CDR2 SASEGT. There are 13 residues in the CDR3. Trimming removed 3 bases from V and 4 bases from J, with 4 bases in between. CDR3 in DNA: TGTGCCAGCAGTGATGATTATAATTCACCCCTCCACTTT. This translates into CASSDDYNSPLHF.

J is TRBJ1-5 and V is TRBV30; weak D call: TRBD1 (6 bases). Trimming pared 0 bases from V and 5 bases from J, leaving 8 bases between. CDR3 length equals 13 residues. Germline loops: CDR1 GTSNPN, CDR2 SVGIG (reference sequence). The CDR3 loop reads CAWSVAGDQPQHF. The CDR3, as DNA: TGTGCCTGGAGTGTAGCAGGGGATCAGCCCCAGCATTTT.

J is TRBJ2-5 and V is TRBV15; D remains unclear. Germline-derived CDR1 and CDR2 are LNHNV and YYDKDF (reference sequence). The CDR3 runs to 14 residues. Trimming left V 0 bases short and J 5 bases short, with 10 bases between. The CDR3 DNA is TGTGCCACCAGCAGAGATCTCTTAGGGGAGACCCAGTACTTC. Protein product: CATSRDLLGETQYF. The whole variable domain, filled in from reference TRBV15 and TRBJ2-5, reads DAMVIQNPRYQVTQFGKPVTLSCSQTLNHNVMYWYQQKSSQAPKLLFHYYDKDFNNEADTPDNFQSRRPNTSFCFLDIRSPGLGDTAMYLCATSRDLLGETQYFGPGTRLLVL.